This T cell receptor beta chain came from a study of siplizumab effects on memory and regulatory T cells. TCR templates numbering around 9.6 x 10^4 were assayed per sample. Libraries were prepared by immunoSEQ multiplex PCR; TCRdb keeps only in-frame clonotypes and omits some of them. This table has under 150,000 clones, around 94% appearing once. The J segment lost 0 bases and the V segment lost 4 bases, leaving 4 bases of the junction unmatched. The CDR3 covers 15 residues. From germline, CDR1 is SGHNT and CDR2 YYREEE (reference sequence). Points on this clone: Its antigen is still unknown.

Study-level findings and limits: Naive T cells seemed more diverse than memory cells; they also seemed major alloresponse contributors. A small minority of alloreactive clones were mapped to unstimulated subsets.

The chain has TRBV5-4 and TRBJ2-3; TRBD2 matches 8 bases. The receptor's source is a human donor in good health. What was sequenced was non-Treg CD4+ T cells sorted from blood. The CDR3 is CASSPRGGSTDTQYF. The DNA for the CDR3 is TGTGCCAGCAGCCCTCGGGGGGGCAGCACAGATACGCAGTATTTT.